One sample yielded the 10 T cell receptor beta chains listed below, sequenced in a study of beta chain features in type 1 diabetes. Expressed TCRB transcripts were sequenced because the isolated RNA had all been reverse transcribed beforehand. Repertoires were generated with immunoSEQ multiplex PCR, while TCRdb's copy carries only in-frame clones and drops some. The sample carries under 150,000 clones, about 50% recorded once. The source material was Tregs from blood. Every receptor here comes from a man younger than 35 in good health.

This clone was counted only a few times. This chain connects TRBV29-1 to TRBJ2-1; 8 bases agree with TRBD1. The CDR3 contains 14 residues. The V gene end was trimmed by 0 bases and the J gene end by 6 bases; junction bases not matched to a gene: 4. The germline CDR1 and CDR2 sequences are SQVTM and ANQGSEA. CDR3 nucleotides: TGCAGCGTTGAAGACAGGGGGCATATCAATGAGCAGTTCTTC. The encoded protein is CSVEDRGHINEQFF.

The chain uses TRBV18 and TRBJ2-3; 12 bases line up with TRBD2. The germline CDR1 and CDR2 sequences are KGHSH and LQKENI. The CDR3 spans 16 residues. V gave up 3 bases and J gave up 1 base; unmatched junction bases: 2. The CDR3 DNA reads as TGTGCCAGCTCACCCCTAGCGGGAGGGCGCACAGATACGCAGTATTTT. Translation: CASSPLAGGRTDTQYF.

The chain employs TRBV29-1 and TRBJ1-4, with D possibly matching TRBD1 (5 bases). Looked up from germline, CDR1 is SQVTM and CDR2 is ANQGSEA. The germline V and J ends were trimmed by 5 bases and 3 bases, with 10 bases remaining between them. This CDR3 is 13 amino acids long. CDR3 loop: CSVTNRPNEKLFF. The DNA of the CDR3 is TGCAGCGTTACTAACAGGCCTAATGAAAAACTGTTTTTT.

The sample holds a few counts of this clone. The V call is TRBV28, the J call TRBJ1-3; D unresolved. V lost 8 bases and J 2 bases, leaving 13 bases between the germline ends. The length of the CDR3 is 14 residues. The germline gives CDR1 MDHEN, CDR2 SYDVKM. The CDR3 reads CASRRFGAGNTIYF. CDR3 in DNA: TGTGCCAGCCGTCGATTCGGGGCTGGAAACACCATATATTTT. Complete variable domain (other parts from reference TRBV28 and TRBJ1-3): DVKVTQSSRYLVKRTGEKVFLECVQDMDHENMFWYRQDPGLGLRLIYFSYDVKMKEKGDIPEGYSVSREKKERFSLILESASTNQTSMYLCASRRFGAGNTIYFGEGSWLTVV.

The chain employs TRBV30 and TRBJ2-1, with TRBD2 identical over 9 bases. V shed 8 bases, J shed 8 bases, and the junction held 10 bases outside the gene matches. The CDR3 is 13 amino acids. Germline CDR1 is GTSNPN and CDR2 is SVGIG (reference sequence). CDR3 in amino acids: CATGTSWSHEQFF. In DNA, the CDR3 is TGTGCCACAGGGACTAGCTGGTCCCATGAGCAGTTCTTC.

This clone was counted only a few times. This sequence joins TRBV6-1 and TRBJ2-2, with a weak D call TRBD1 (6 bases). Trimming pared 5 bases from V and 5 bases from J, leaving 18 bases between. Germline-derived CDR1 and CDR2 are MNHNS and SASEGT. CDR3 size: 16 residues. The CDR3 DNA reads TGTGCCAGCAGTAAAGGGCTGGGGGCGCGGACCGGGGAGCTGTTTTTT. Translated: CASSKGLGARTGELFF.

V and J are TRBV27 and TRBJ1-5; D is possibly TRBD1 (6 bases). The CDR3 has 15 residues. Trimming took 2 bases from V and 0 from J, leaving 8 bases between them. CDR1 is MNHEY, CDR2 SMNVEV, per germline (reference sequence). The DNA of the CDR3 is TGTGCCAGCAGTTTAGCGGGGGCTAGCAATCAGCCCCAGCATTTT. Translating gives CASSLAGASNQPQHF.

The rearrangement uses TRBV10-3 and TRBJ2-3; 9 nucleotides align to TRBD2. J lost 4 bases, V lost 2 bases, and 1 base had no gene match. This CDR3 region has 14 residues. Looked up from germline, CDR1 is ENHRY and CDR2 is SYGVKD. CDR3 residues: CAISEGTSSDTQYF. The CDR3 DNA reads TGTGCCATCAGTGAGGGGACTAGCTCAGATACGCAGTATTTT.

The rearrangement joins TRBV7-2 to TRBJ1-6, with D uncertain. Germline values: CDR1 SGHTA, CDR2 FQGNSA. This CDR3 is 13 amino acids long. Trimming cost V 5 bases and J 14 bases, with 16 bases left between them. As DNA, the CDR3 is TGTGCCAGCAGCCCCGTCGCGGTTTCGTCCCTCCACTTT. Its protein product is CASSPVAVSSLHF.

V gene TRBV4-3 combines with J gene TRBJ2-7, with D maybe TRBD2 (5 bases). The V gene's germline CDR1 is LGHNA and CDR2 YSLEER. The V and J ends lost 0 bases and 6 bases respectively, with 15 bases between them. The CDR3 is 15 residues long. The CDR3 is CASSQDRGVSGEQYF. The CDR3 DNA is TGCGCCAGCAGCCAAGATCGGGGAGTTTCGGGCGAGCAGTACTTC.